The 13 T cell receptor beta chains reported below all come from one sample, sequenced in a study of T cells expressing NK-cell markers. From its re-call of the 5' RACE reads, TCRdb lists each CDR3 protein once, without DNA. Here the sample table reports approximately 460,000 distinct CDR3 sequences. What was sequenced was blood T cells: a sorted CD56 or NKG2C T cell subset, CD4+ or CD8+ T cells, or bulk PBMC T cells (not recorded which). The receptors were gathered from a woman between 18 and 70 years old in good health.

The genes are TRBV7-2 and TRBJ2-1; TCRdb calls TRBD2, which cannot be checked without DNA. The CDR3 runs 17 residues. CDR1 is SGHTA, CDR2 FQGNSA, per germline. The CDR3 loop is CASSLAGGLAGDNEQFF.

The chain couples TRBV12-3 or TRBV12-4 to TRBJ2-1; the TRBD2 assignment by TCRdb is unverifiable without DNA. The CDR3 contains 13 residues. CDR3 sequence reads: CASTLADYNEQFF.

The rearrangement links TRBV10-3 to TRBJ2-3; TCRdb reports TRBD2, a call that lacks DNA to check it against. The CDR3 has 15 amino acids. Germline loops: CDR1 ENHRY, CDR2 SYGVKD. This CDR3 is CAISGGLAGADTQYF.

The chain carries TRBV19 and TRBJ1-5. The length of the CDR3 is 13 residues. Germline-derived CDR1 and CDR2 are LNHDA and SQIVND (reference sequence). The CDR3 reads CASSIVAPPPQHF.

The chain uses TRBV12-3 or TRBV12-4 and TRBJ1-2; TCRdb picks TRBD1, but there is no DNA to check that call. The CDR3 is 14 amino acids. The CDR3 sequence is CASSSKDRVGGYTF.

CDR3 sequence: CASSAGLAGVWNEQFF. The rearrangement uses TRBV9 and TRBJ2-1; TCRdb proposes TRBD2, but this gene call is untestable without DNA. Germline V lookup: CDR1 SGDLS, CDR2 YYNGEE. The CDR3 covers 16 residues.

The V gene is TRBV2, the J gene TRBJ2-1; the D gene TCRdb calls, TRBD2, cannot be checked with no DNA. CDR3 length: 16 residues. Germline values: CDR1 SNHLY, CDR2 FYNNEI. CDR3 protein: CASSSLAGGRFDEQFF.

The chain is built from TRBV14 and TRBJ2-1; TCRdb's D call of TRBD2 is untestable without DNA. The V gene's germline CDR1 is SGHDN and CDR2 FVKESK. The CDR3 covers 14 residues. CDR3 residues: CASSGGVYYNEQFF.

The CDR3 loop is CAWSETADTQYF. V is TRBV30 and J is TRBJ2-3. This CDR3 is built from 12 residues. The germline gives CDR1 GTSNPN, CDR2 SVGIG (reference sequence).

The chain employs TRBV19 and TRBJ2-1; TCRdb returns TRBD1, unconfirmable since there is no DNA. This CDR3 has 14 amino acids. Germline V gene lookup returns CDR1 LNHDA and CDR2 SQIVND (reference sequence). CDR3 protein: CASSQQGLGNEQFF.

The V call is TRBV6-1, the J call TRBJ2-3; TCRdb outputs TRBD2, but without DNA this stays unchecked. There are 16 residues in the CDR3. Germline CDR1 reads MNHNS; CDR2 reads SASEGT. CDR3 loop: CASQPRGGKAGDTQYF.

The V and J genes are TRBV12-3 or TRBV12-4 and TRBJ1-6; TCRdb gives TRBD1 as the D gene, but with no DNA this cannot be confirmed. This CDR3 contains 15 residues. The CDR3 loop is CASSVTGTRGSPLHF.

This chain connects TRBV7-2 to TRBJ2-6; with no DNA, the TCRdb D assignment of TRBD1 cannot be verified. This CDR3 region has 14 residues. The germline gives CDR1 SGHTA, CDR2 FQGNSA. CDR3 residues: CASTLGGGANVLTF.